Listed here are 15 T cell receptor beta chains from one sample, sequenced in a study of post-analysis software for immune sequencing data. Study observations and caveats: Elevated frequency relative to controls characterized four or five TRBV segments in patients, TRBV5-6, TRBV5-1 and TRBV20-1 among them.

No antigen has been identified for these receptors. Prepared libraries of TCR beta cDNA carried unique molecular identifiers. Each CDR3 protein is one row after TCRdb ran MiXCR on the PCR reads. The profile covers hundreds of thousands of distinct CDR3 sequences, with approximately 60% appearing a single time and 10% to 12% taken by the ten largest. The sequencing input was blood. These receptors were taken from a girl aged 2-10 years with multiple sclerosis.

This clonotype was counted between two and nine times. CDR3 DNA sequence: TGTGCCAGCAGTTCTAGGGGAGGGGGCGATGAGCAGTTCTTC. Amino acid sequence: CASSSRGGGDEQFF. The chain joins TRBV12-3 or TRBV12-4 to TRBJ2-1; D is perhaps TRBD1 or TRBD2 (7 bases each). Trimming removed 4 bases from V and 8 bases from J, with 15 bases in between. This CDR3 comprises 14 residues.

J is TRBJ2-5 and V is TRBV4-3; no reliable D call. Looked up from germline, CDR1 is LGHNA and CDR2 is YSLEER. Trimming took 3 bases from V and 2 from J, leaving 10 bases between them. CDR3 length equals 14 residues. The CDR3 reads CASSQQSSQETQYF. For the CDR3, the DNA is TGCGCCAGCAGCCAGCAAAGCTCTCAAGAGACCCAGTACTTC.

The J gene is TRBJ1-2, the V gene TRBV5-5; D is perhaps TRBD1 (6 bases). The CDR3 sequence is 15 residues long. Per germline, CDR1 SGHKS and CDR2 YYEKEE (reference sequence). Trimming left V 0 bases short and J 3 bases short, with 12 bases between. This CDR3 reads CASSLGRTDYYGYTF. CDR3 nucleotides: TGTGCCAGCAGCTTGGGTCGGACAGACTACTATGGCTACACCTTC.

This clonotype was seen more than once but under ten times. The V and J genes are TRBV29-1 and TRBJ2-7; D is unclear. The CDR3 covers 12 residues. Germline CDR1 is SQVTM and CDR2 is ANQGSEA. Trimming took 1 base from V and 3 from J, leaving 7 bases between them. CDR3 protein: CSVEGSFYEQYF. The DNA for the CDR3 is TGCAGCGTTGAAGGCAGCTTCTACGAGCAGTACTTC.

V gene TRBV24-1 combines with J gene TRBJ2-3; the D gene is possibly TRBD1 (5 bases). The V end lost 1 base, the J end lost 3 bases, and 10 bases lay between the germline ends. The CDR3 contains 15 residues. CDR1 is KGHDR, CDR2 SFDVKD, per germline. CDR3 sequence reads: CATSDLPTVTDTQYF. The CDR3 coding sequence is TGTGCCACCAGTGATTTACCGACAGTAACAGATACGCAGTATTTT.

The chain recombines TRBV3-1 with TRBJ2-6; no definite D call. V lost 4 bases, J lost 2 bases, and 9 bases lay in between. The CDR3 length is 15 residues. Germline lookup yields CDR1 LGHDT and CDR2 YNNKEL (reference sequence). For the CDR3, the DNA is TGTGCCAGCAGCCCCCGACCCGCTGGGGCCAACGTCCTGACTTTC. Protein: CASSPRPAGANVLTF. The variable domain in full, with the rest retrieved from reference TRBV3-1 and TRBJ2-6, is DTAVSQTPKYLVTQMGNDKSIKCEQNLGHDTMYWYKQDSKKFLKIMFSYNNKELIINETVPNRFSPKSPDKAHLNLHINSLELGDSAVYFCASSPRPAGANVLTFGAGSRLTVL.

This clonotype turned up a few times. The V gene is TRBV15, the J gene TRBJ2-5; D is ambiguous. The germline V gene has CDR1 LNHNV and CDR2 YYDKDF (reference sequence). The ends were cut back, 1 base at V and 5 bases at J, with 11 bases in the middle. The CDR3 consists of 14 residues. In nucleotides, the CDR3 is TGTGCCACCAGCAGAGTTCCGAGTTCGGAGACCCAGTACTTC. Its protein product is CATSRVPSSETQYF.

The J gene is TRBJ1-1, the V gene TRBV5-1; weak D call: TRBD1 (5 bases). The V gene lost 1 base and the J gene lost 3 bases, with 13 bases spanning the gap. The germline V gene has CDR1 SGHRS and CDR2 YFSETQ. This CDR3 has 15 residues. The CDR3 DNA sequence: TGCGCCAGCAGCTTGTTGGGGGGATTCGACACTGAAGCTTTCTTT. This codes for CASSLLGGFDTEAFF. Drawing the rest from reference TRBV5-1 and TRBJ1-1, the complete variable domain is KAGVTQTPRYLIKTRGQQVTLSCSPISGHRSVSWYQQTPGQGLQFLFEYFSETQRNKGNFPGRFSGRQFSNSRSEMNVSTLELGDSALYLCASSLLGGFDTEAFFGQGTRLTVV.

This clonotype was observed a few times. This sequence joins TRBV6-6 and TRBJ2-3; D gene ambiguous. This CDR3 has 13 residues. V shed 5 bases and J shed 4 bases, with 10 bases lying between them. Per germline, CDR1 MNHNY and CDR2 SVGAGI (reference sequence). DNA for the CDR3: TGTGCCAGCAGTAGAAGCTGGGCAGATACGCAGTATTTT. Protein sequence: CASSRSWADTQYF.

In this sample, this clonotype turned up a few times. The chain recombines TRBV6-1 with TRBJ2-4; 7 positions agree with TRBD2. CDR1 and CDR2 (germline): MNHNS, SASEGT. The CDR3 is 12 amino acids. The ends lost 6 bases at V and 10 bases at J; junction bases unmatched: 6. The CDR3 coding sequence is TGTGCCAGCAGCCCTGCCGGGGGGATTCAGTACTTC. Its protein product is CASSPAGGIQYF.

The genes are TRBV15 and TRBJ2-1; 9 bases agree with TRBD2. CDR3 length: 11 amino acids. The junction had 2 bases not matched to a gene; V was cut back by 2 bases and J by 15 bases. The V gene's germline CDR1 is LNHNV and CDR2 YYDKDF (reference sequence). The CDR3 nucleotides are TGTGCCACCAGCAGATTAGCGGGAGTGTTCTTC. This translates into CATSRLAGVFF.

The table lists this clonotype with a few counts. The chain combines TRBV7-8 with TRBJ1-6; D ambiguous. The CDR3 contains 11 residues. CDR1 and CDR2 (germline): SGHVS, FQNEAQ. The V gene lost 4 bases and the J gene lost 12 bases, with 7 bases spanning the gap. Here the CDR3 DNA reads TGTGCCAGCAGCTCTAGTGGACCCCTCCACTTT. This sequence encodes CASSSSGPLHF.

The chain recombines TRBV20-1 with TRBJ2-5; 7 nucleotides match TRBD2. The CDR3 loop spans 19 amino acids. V lost 8 bases and J lost 4; bases outside the gene matches: 28. Germline V gene lookup returns CDR1 DFQATT and CDR2 SNEGSKA (reference sequence). The CDR3 sequence is CSPSAMVAGATSPGETQYF. The CDR3 bases are TGCAGTCCATCAGCCATGGTAGCGGGTGCTACAAGCCCAGGAGAGACCCAGTACTTC.

The chain couples TRBV29-1 to TRBJ1-1; 7 nucleotides align to TRBD1. There are 13 residues in the CDR3. Germline CDR1 and CDR2: SQVTM and ANQGSEA. The trim removed 8 bases at V and 0 bases at J, leaving 6 bases unmatched. CDR3 sequence (DNA): TGCAGCCATCAACAGGGGTTGAACACTGAAGCTTTCTTT. Its translation is CSHQQGLNTEAFF.

The chain combines TRBV20-1 with TRBJ1-2, with D hard to call. Looked up from germline, CDR1 is DFQATT and CDR2 is SNEGSKA (reference sequence). V dropped 3 bases and J dropped 8 bases, with 13 bases sitting between them. The CDR3 sequence is 12 residues long. CDR3 loop: CSARPPSGGYTF. CDR3 nucleotides: TGCAGTGCTAGGCCCCCCTCGGGCGGCTACACCTTC.